A single sample is the source of the 16 T cell receptor beta chains below, sequenced in a study of OX40 agonist ivuxolimab in advanced cancers. TCRdb keeps only in-frame clones here, not all; method: immunoSEQ multiplex PCR. The table has tens of thousands of clones, more than 70% seen once; the top ten hold approximately 11%. Material: CD4+ or CD8+ T cells sorted from blood, obtained in a trial of the OX40 agonist ivuxolimab. The source of these receptors is an adult with an advanced solid tumor such as melanoma, head and neck, liver or kidney cancer.

The rearrangement uses TRBV7-9 and TRBJ1-4; D might be TRBD1 (5 bases). Germline V CDR1 and CDR2: SEHNR, FQNEAQ (reference sequence). This CDR3 region has 15 residues. Trimming stripped 5 bases from V and 8 bases from J, with 18 bases between. The CDR3 loop is CASSPGTSGAEKLFF. The CDR3 DNA reads as TGTGCCAGCAGCCCGGGGACCTCTGGTGCGGAAAAACTGTTTTTT. Drawing the rest from reference TRBV7-9 and TRBJ1-4, the complete variable domain is DTGVSQNPRHKITKRGQNVTFRCDPISEHNRLYWYRQTLGQGPEFLTYFQNEAQLEKSRLLSDRFSAERPKGSFSTLEIQRTEQGDSAMYLCASSPGTSGAEKLFFGSGTQLSVL.

The chain couples TRBV10-2 to TRBJ1-2; maybe TRBD1 (5 bases). CDR3 size: 15 residues. Deletions cut 0 bases from V and 7 bases from J, with 15 bases between. CDR1 and CDR2 from the germline V gene are WSHSY and SAAADI. CDR3 nucleotides: TGCGCCAGCAGTGAGTCGACCAGGGCTGCCCGTGGCTACACCTTC. Translation gives CASSESTRAARGYTF.

The V gene is TRBV19, the J gene TRBJ1-2; D is undetermined. The germline V gene encodes CDR1 LNHDA and CDR2 SQIVND (reference sequence). The CDR3 runs 15 residues. V lost 7 bases, J lost 0 bases, and 15 bases lay in between. The chain's CDR3 is CASTPWERPNYGYTF. The CDR3 nucleotides are TGTGCCAGTACCCCCTGGGAGCGTCCTAACTATGGCTACACCTTC.

This chain uses TRBV27 with TRBJ1-1, with no clear D. Trimming removed 0 bases from V and 1 base from J, with 3 bases in between. This CDR3 has 13 residues. CDR1 is MNHEY, CDR2 SMNVEV, per germline (reference sequence). The CDR3 spells CASSLSRNTEAFF. Here the CDR3 DNA reads TGTGCCAGCAGTTTATCGAGGAACACTGAAGCTTTCTTT.

Details on this clone: The sample contains more than one DNA sequence encoding this CDR3. The chain has TRBV29-1 and TRBJ2-3; D gene ambiguous. This CDR3 region has 11 residues. Trimming shortened V by 7 bases and J by 0 bases, and 5 bases separated the two germline ends. Germline V gives CDR1 SQVTM, CDR2 ANQGSEA. CDR3 protein: CSGASTDTQYF. In nucleotides, the CDR3 is TGCAGCGGTGCCAGCACAGATACGCAGTATTTT.

This chain connects TRBV7-9 to TRBJ2-5, with 8 bases that match TRBD2. V was pared by 5 bases and J by 4 bases, with 12 bases of the junction left unmatched. In germline, CDR1 is SEHNR, CDR2 FQNEAQ (reference sequence). The CDR3 spans 16 residues. CDR3 nucleotides: TGTGCCAGCAGCCCACCATGGCGTCTAGCGGGAGAGACCCAGTACTTC. This translates into CASSPPWRLAGETQYF.

This chain uses TRBV28 with TRBJ2-1; the D gene is possibly TRBD2 (5 bases). This CDR3 is built from 16 residues. Germline V gene data show CDR1 as MDHEN and CDR2 as SYDVKM. V was pared by 5 bases and J by 9 bases, with 23 bases between. For the CDR3, the DNA is TGTGCCAGCAGTCCAGGCCGGGGTCCCGGGCCGGGTGAGCAGTTCTTC. The encoded protein is CASSPGRGPGPGEQFF.

The V call is TRBV6-6, the J call TRBJ1-1, with TRBD1 identical over 12 bases. J gave up 11 bases and V 6 bases, and 16 bases lay outside the gene matches. The CDR3 consists of 16 residues. CDR1 and CDR2 from the germline V gene are MNHNY and SVGAGI (reference sequence). The DNA for the CDR3 is TGTGCCAGCAGCCCCAGGGGGGGACAGGGGGCGAAAGGGGCTTTCTTT. Its protein product is CASSPRGGQGAKGAFF.

The chain uses TRBV6-1 and TRBJ1-6; D is unresolved. The CDR3 has 13 residues. Looked up from germline, CDR1 is MNHNS and CDR2 is SASEGT. With 0 bases removed from V and 8 bases from J, the gap between germline ends came to 5 bases. CDR3 coding DNA: TGTGCCAGCAGTGAAGCAGACGATTCACCCCTCCACTTT. Its protein product is CASSEADDSPLHF.

The rearrangement joins TRBV7-2 to TRBJ2-7, with 11 bases that match TRBD1. The germline V gene has CDR1 SGHTA and CDR2 FQGNSA. J was trimmed by 4 bases and V by 5 bases; bases with no gene match: 4. The CDR3 runs to 14 residues. In DNA, the CDR3 is TGTGCCAGCAGCCGGGACAGGGGGTTTTACGAGCAGTACTTC. Its translation is CASSRDRGFYEQYF.

The chain combines TRBV5-4 with TRBJ2-5, with TRBD2 identical over 11 bases. J lost 4 bases, V lost 2 bases, and 4 bases had no gene match. The CDR3 totals 15 residues. Germline CDR1 SGHNT, CDR2 YYREEE (reference sequence). In nucleotides, the CDR3 is TGTGCCAGCAGCTTCTGGACTAGCGGGCCAGAGACCCAGTACTTC. Its protein product is CASSFWTSGPETQYF. The full variable domain, in which reference TRBV5-4 and TRBJ2-5 provide the parts outside the CDR3, is ETGVTQSPTHLIKTRGQQVTLRCSSQSGHNTVSWYQQALGQGPQFIFQYYREEENGRGNFPPRFSGLQFPNYSSELNVNALELDDSALYLCASSFWTSGPETQYFGPGTRLLVL.

The genes are TRBV19 and TRBJ2-1; D is unclear. The CDR3 is 15 residues long. CDR1 and CDR2 (germline): LNHDA, SQIVND (reference sequence). The V end was cut by 5 bases, the J end by 10 bases, with 21 bases between. CDR3 residues: CASSPYGRGVAEQFF. CDR3 in DNA: TGTGCCAGTAGTCCCTACGGCCGTGGGGTGGCGGAGCAGTTCTTC.

The chain carries TRBV6-1 and TRBJ2-3; D possibly uses TRBD1 or TRBD2 (5 bases each). The CDR3 covers 15 residues. Trimming removed 2 bases at V and 2 bases at J, with 11 bases between. The germline gives CDR1 MNHNS, CDR2 SASEGT. The CDR3 DNA follows: TGTGCCAGCAGTGAAAGGGACCCCTCCACAGATACGCAGTATTTT. Translated, it gives CASSERDPSTDTQYF.

This clone appeared a single time. J is TRBJ1-1 and V is TRBV19; no clear D gene. The ends were cut back, 0 bases at V and 8 bases at J, with 13 bases in the middle. There are 14 residues in the CDR3. CDR1 and CDR2 (germline): LNHDA, SQIVND (reference sequence). The CDR3 coding sequence is TGTGCCAGTAGTATAGAGCGGACTCCAACCGAAGCTTTCTTT. This encodes CASSIERTPTEAFF. The whole variable domain, remainder taken from reference TRBV19 and TRBJ1-1, is DGGITQSPKYLFRKEGQNVTLSCEQNLNHDAMYWYRQDPGQGLRLIYYSQIVNDFQKGDIAEGYSVSREKKESFPLTVTSAQKNPTAFYLCASSIERTPTEAFFGQGTRLTVV.

The CDR3 sequence is CASGTGIRAGELFF. Written as DNA, the CDR3 is TGCGCCAGCGGCACCGGGATCAGAGCCGGGGAGCTGTTTTTT. The J gene is TRBJ2-2, the V gene TRBV5-1, with D possibly matching TRBD2 (5 bases). The germline CDR1 and CDR2 sequences are SGHRS and YFSETQ. V lost 7 bases and J lost 6, with 16 bases in between. The CDR3 length is 14 residues.

This clone was picked up one time. This chain connects TRBV5-5 to TRBJ1-4; 9 bases agree with TRBD1. With V trimmed by 2 bases and J by 0 bases, 5 bases remained unmatched. CDR1 SGHKS and CDR2 YYEKEE come from the germline V gene (reference sequence). The CDR3 is made up of 17 amino acids. The CDR3 coding sequence is TGTGCCAGCAGCTTCCCGACAGGGGGGTCAACTAATGAAAAACTGTTTTTT. This encodes CASSFPTGGSTNEKLFF.